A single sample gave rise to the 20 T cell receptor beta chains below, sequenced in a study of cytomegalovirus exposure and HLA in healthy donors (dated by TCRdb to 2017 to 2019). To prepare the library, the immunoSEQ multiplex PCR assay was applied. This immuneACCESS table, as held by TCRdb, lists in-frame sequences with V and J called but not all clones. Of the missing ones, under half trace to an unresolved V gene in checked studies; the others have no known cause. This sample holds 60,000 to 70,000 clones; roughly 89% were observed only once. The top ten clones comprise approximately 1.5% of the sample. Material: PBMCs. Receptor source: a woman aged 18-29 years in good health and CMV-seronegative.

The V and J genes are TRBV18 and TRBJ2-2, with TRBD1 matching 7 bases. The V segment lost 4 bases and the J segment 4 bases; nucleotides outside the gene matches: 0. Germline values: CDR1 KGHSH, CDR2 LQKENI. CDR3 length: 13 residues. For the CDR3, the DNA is TGTGCCAGCTCACGGGACAGCACCGGGGAGCTGTTTTTT. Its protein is CASSRDSTGELFF.

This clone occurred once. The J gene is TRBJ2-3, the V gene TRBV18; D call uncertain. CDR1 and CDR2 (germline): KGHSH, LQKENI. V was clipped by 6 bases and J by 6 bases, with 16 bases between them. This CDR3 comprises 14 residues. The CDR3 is CASSTQHTGDTQYF. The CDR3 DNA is TGTGCCAGCTCCACCCAACATACCGGGGATACGCAGTATTTT.

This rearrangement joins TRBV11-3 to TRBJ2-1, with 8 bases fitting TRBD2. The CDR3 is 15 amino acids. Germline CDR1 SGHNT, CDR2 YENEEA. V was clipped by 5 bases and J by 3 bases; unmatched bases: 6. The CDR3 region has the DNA TGTGCCAGCAGCATGAGGAGCGGGGGCTACAATGAGCAGTTCTTC. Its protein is CASSMRSGGYNEQFF.

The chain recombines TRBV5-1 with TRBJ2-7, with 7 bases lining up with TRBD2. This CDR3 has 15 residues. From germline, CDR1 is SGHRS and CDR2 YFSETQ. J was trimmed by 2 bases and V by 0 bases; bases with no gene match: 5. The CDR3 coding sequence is TGCGCCAGCAGCTTGGAACCTAGCGGTGCCTACGAGCAGTACTTC. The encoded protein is CASSLEPSGAYEQYF.

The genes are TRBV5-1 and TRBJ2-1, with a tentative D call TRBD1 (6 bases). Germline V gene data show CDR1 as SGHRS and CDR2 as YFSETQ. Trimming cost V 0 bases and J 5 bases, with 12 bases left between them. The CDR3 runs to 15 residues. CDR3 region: CASSLVRGIDNEQFF. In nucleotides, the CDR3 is TGCGCCAGCAGCTTGGTGAGGGGGATCGACAATGAGCAGTTCTTC.

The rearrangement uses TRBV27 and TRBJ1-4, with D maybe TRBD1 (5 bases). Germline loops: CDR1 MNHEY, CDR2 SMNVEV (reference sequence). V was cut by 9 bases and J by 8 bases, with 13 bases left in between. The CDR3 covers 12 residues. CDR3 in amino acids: CARDSWYEKLFF. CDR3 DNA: TGTGCCAGAGACAGTTGGTACGAAAAACTGTTTTTT.

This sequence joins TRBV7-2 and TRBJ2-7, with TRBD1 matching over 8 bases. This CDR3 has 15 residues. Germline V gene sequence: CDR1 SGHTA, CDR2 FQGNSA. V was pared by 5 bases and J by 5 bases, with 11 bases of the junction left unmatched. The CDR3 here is CASSPGGQGPNEQYF. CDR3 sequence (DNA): TGTGCCAGCAGCCCAGGAGGACAGGGACCGAACGAGCAGTACTTC.

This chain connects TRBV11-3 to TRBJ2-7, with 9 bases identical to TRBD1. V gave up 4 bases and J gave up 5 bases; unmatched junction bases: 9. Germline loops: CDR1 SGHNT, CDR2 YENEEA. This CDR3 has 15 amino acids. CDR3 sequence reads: CASSSDITGGDEQYF. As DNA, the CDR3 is TGTGCCAGCAGCTCGGACATAACAGGGGGCGACGAGCAGTACTTC. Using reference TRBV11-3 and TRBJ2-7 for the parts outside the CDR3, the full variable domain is EAGVVQSPRYKIIEKKQPVAFWCNPISGHNTLYWYLQNLGQGPELLIRYENEEAVDDSQLPKDRFSAERLKGVDSTLKIQPAELGDSAVYLCASSSDITGGDEQYFGPGTRLTVT.

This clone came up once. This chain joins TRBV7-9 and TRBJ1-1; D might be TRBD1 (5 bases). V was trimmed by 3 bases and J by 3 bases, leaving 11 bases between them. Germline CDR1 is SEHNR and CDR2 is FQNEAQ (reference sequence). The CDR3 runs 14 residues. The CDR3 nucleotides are TGTGCCAGCAGCTTTTTTAGGGGCGACACTGAAGCTTTCTTT. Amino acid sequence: CASSFFRGDTEAFF. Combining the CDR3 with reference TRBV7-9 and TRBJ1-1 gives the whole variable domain DTGVSQNPRHKITKRGQNVTFRCDPISEHNRLYWYRQTLGQGPEFLTYFQNEAQLEKSRLLSDRFSAERPKGSFSTLEIQRTEQGDSAMYLCASSFFRGDTEAFFGQGTRLTVV.

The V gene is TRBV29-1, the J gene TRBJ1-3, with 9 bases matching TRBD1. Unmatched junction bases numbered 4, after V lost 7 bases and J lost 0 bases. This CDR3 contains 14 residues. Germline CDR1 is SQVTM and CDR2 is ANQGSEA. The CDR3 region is CSAGTGSSGNTIYF. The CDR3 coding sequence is TGCAGCGCGGGGACAGGGAGCTCTGGAAACACCATATATTTT.

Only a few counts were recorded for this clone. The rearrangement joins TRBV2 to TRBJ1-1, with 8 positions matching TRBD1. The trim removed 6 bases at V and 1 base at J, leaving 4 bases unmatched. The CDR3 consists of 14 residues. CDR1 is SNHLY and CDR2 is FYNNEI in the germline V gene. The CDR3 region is CASSSGTGNTEAFF. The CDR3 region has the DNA TGTGCCAGCAGCTCCGGGACAGGGAACACTGAAGCTTTCTTT.

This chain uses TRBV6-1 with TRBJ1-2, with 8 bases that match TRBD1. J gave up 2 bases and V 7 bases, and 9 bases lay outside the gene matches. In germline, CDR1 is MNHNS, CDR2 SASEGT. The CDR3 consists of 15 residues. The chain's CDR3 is CASILRGPRNYGYTF. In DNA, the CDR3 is TGTGCCAGCATTCTCAGGGGGCCCCGCAACTATGGCTACACCTTC.

The DNA of the CDR3 is TGTGCCAGCAGTCCCGGGACTAGCGGGACCTACGAGCAGTACTTC. It codes for CASSPGTSGTYEQYF. The chain uses TRBV7-6 and TRBJ2-7; 13 bases align to TRBD2. V lost 6 bases and J lost 2; bases outside the gene matches: 4. Germline lookup yields CDR1 SGHVS and CDR2 FNYEAQ. The CDR3 has 15 amino acids. The complete variable domain, with remaining parts taken from reference TRBV7-6 and TRBJ2-7, reads GAGVSQSPRYKVTKRGQDVALRCDPISGHVSLYWYRQALGQGPEFLTYFNYEAQQDKSGLPNDRFSAERPEGSISTLTIQRTEQRDSAMYRCASSPGTSGTYEQYFGPGTRLTVT.

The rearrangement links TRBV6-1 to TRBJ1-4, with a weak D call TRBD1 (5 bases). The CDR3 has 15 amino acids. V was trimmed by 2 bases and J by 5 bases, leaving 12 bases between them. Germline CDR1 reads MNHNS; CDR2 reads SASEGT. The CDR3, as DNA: TGTGCCAGCAGTGAAACCGGCAGGGCGAATGAAAAACTGTTTTTT. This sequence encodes CASSETGRANEKLFF.

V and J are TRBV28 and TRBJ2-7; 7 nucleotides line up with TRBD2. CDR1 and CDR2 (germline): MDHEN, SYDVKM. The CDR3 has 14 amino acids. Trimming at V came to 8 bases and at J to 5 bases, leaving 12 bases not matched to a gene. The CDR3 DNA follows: TGTGCCAGCGCCGGCTCGCGGGAGAACAACGAGCAGTACTTC. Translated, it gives CASAGSRENNEQYF.

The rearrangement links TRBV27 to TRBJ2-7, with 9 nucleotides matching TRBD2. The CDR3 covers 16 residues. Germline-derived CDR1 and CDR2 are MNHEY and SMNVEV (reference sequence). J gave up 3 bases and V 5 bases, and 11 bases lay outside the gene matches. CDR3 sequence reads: CASSNTRTSVDYEQYF. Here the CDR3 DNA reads TGTGCCAGCAGTAACACCAGGACTAGCGTCGACTACGAGCAGTACTTC.

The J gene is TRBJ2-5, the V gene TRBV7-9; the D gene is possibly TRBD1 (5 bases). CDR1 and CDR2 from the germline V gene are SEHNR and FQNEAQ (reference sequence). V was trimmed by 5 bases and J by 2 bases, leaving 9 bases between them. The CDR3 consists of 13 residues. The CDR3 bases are TGTGCCAGCAGCCGACAGTGGCAAGAGACCCAGTACTTC. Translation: CASSRQWQETQYF. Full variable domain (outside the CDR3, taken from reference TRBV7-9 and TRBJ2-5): DTGVSQNPRHKITKRGQNVTFRCDPISEHNRLYWYRQTLGQGPEFLTYFQNEAQLEKSRLLSDRFSAERPKGSFSTLEIQRTEQGDSAMYLCASSRQWQETQYFGPGTRLLVL.

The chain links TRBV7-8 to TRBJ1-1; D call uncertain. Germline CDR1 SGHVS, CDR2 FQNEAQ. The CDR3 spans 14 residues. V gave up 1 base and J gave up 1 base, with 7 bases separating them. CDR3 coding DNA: TGTGCCAGCAGCTTAGTCGGTCGGAACACTGAAGCTTTCTTT. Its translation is CASSLVGRNTEAFF.

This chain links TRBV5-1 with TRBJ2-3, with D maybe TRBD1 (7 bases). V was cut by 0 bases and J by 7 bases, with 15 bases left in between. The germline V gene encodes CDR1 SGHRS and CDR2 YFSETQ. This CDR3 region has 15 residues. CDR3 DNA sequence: TGCGCCAGCAGCTTGGCGAAGCCAGGGGGGAATACGCAGTATTTT. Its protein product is CASSLAKPGGNTQYF.

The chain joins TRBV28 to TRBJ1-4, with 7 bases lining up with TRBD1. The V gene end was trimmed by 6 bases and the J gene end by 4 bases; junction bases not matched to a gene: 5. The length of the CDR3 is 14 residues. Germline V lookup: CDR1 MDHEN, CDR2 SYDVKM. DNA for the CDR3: TGTGCCAGCAGCCAGGGACAGTTTAATGAAAAACTGTTTTTT. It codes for CASSQGQFNEKLFF.